This TCR beta chain is drawn from a study of graft-versus-host responses after intestinal transplantation. For the study at large: Every recipient had anti-thymocyte globulin induction and 2 to 4 years of tacrolimus plus steroids. Findings and limits, study-wide: Early post-transplant HvG declines were associated with peak circulating GvH clone levels.

Clones were sequenced by immunoSEQ multiplex PCR, and TCRdb holds only the in-frame ones, with some missing. This sample carries 20,000 to 30,000 clones, roughly nine tenths of them seen once, and the ten largest clones take just under 2%. V was clipped by 1 base and J by 4 bases; unmatched bases: 7. This CDR3 has 16 amino acids. Germline CDR1 reads SQVTM; CDR2 reads ANQGSEA. This clone was detected once. Its antigen is still unknown. The source of this sequence is a human patient who received an intestinal transplant, so some T cells may come from the graft donor. Sequencing used PBMCs, obtained 38 to 40 days after intestinal transplant. This chain joins TRBV29-1 and TRBJ2-2; 9 bases fit TRBD2. The CDR3 bases are TGCAGCGTTGAAGGAGAGGGACTAGCAAGCACCGGGGAGCTGTTTTTT. This gives the protein CSVEGEGLASTGELFF.